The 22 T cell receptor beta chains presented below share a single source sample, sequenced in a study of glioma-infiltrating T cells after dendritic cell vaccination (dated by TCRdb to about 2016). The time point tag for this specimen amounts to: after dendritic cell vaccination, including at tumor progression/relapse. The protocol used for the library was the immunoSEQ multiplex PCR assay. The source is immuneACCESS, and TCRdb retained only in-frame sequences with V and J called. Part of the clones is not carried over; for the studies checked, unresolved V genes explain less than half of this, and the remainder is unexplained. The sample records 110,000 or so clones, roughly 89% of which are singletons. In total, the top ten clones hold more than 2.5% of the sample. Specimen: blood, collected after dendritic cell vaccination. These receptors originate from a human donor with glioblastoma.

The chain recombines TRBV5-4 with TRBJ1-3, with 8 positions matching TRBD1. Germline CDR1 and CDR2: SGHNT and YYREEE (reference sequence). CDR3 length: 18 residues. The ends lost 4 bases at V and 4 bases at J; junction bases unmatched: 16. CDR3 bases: TGTGCCAGCAGCCCAGGATTGACAGGGGCATTATCCGGAAACACCATATATTTT. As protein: CASSPGLTGALSGNTIYF.

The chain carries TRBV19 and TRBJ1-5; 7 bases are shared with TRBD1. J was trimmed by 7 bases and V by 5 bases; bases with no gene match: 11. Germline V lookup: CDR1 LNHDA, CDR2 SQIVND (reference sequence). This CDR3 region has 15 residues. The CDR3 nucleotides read TGTGCCAGTAGTTCCCCGAGGAGGGGGCGGCAGCCCCAGCATTTT. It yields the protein CASSSPRRGRQPQHF. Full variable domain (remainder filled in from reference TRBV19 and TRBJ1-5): DGGITQSPKYLFRKEGQNVTLSCEQNLNHDAMYWYRQDPGQGLRLIYYSQIVNDFQKGDIAEGYSVSREKKESFPLTVTSAQKNPTAFYLCASSSPRRGRQPQHFGDGTRLSIL.

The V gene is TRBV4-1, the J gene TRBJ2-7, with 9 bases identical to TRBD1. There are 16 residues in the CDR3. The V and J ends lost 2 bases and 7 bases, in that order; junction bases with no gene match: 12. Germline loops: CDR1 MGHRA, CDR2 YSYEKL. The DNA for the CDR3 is TGCGCCAGCAGCCAAAGTTTGGGACAGGGAATAGAGGAGCAGTACTTC. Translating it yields CASSQSLGQGIEEQYF.

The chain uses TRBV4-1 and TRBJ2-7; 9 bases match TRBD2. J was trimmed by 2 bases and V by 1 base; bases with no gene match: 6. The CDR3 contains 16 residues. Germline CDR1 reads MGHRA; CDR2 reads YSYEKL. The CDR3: CASSQAIAGGPYEQYF. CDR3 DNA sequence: TGCGCCAGCAGCCAAGCTATTGCGGGAGGGCCCTACGAGCAGTACTTC.

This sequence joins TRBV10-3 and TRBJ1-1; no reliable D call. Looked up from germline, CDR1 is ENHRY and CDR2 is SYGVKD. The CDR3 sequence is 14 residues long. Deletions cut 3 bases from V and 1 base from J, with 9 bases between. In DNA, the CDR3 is TGTGCCATCAGTGATGTAGTAGCGAACACTGAAGCTTTCTTT. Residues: CAISDVVANTEAFF.

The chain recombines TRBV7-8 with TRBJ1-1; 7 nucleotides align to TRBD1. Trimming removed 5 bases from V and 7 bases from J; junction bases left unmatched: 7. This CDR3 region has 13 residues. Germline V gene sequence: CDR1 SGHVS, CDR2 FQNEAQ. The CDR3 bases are TGTGCCAGCAGCGCCGGGACAGACCTTGAAGCTTTCTTT. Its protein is CASSAGTDLEAFF.

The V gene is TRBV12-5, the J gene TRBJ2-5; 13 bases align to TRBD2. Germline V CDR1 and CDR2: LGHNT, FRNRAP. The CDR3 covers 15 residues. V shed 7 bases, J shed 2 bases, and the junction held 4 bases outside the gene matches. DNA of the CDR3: TGTGCTAGTGCTCTGGGACTAGCGGGGCAAGAGACCCAGTACTTC. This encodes CASALGLAGQETQYF.

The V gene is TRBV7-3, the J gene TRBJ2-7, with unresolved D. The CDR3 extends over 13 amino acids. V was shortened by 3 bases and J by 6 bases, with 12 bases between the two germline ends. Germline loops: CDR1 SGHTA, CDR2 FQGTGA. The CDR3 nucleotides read TGTGCCAGCAGCTTCACTCCCCCGGGCGAGCAGTACTTC. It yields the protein CASSFTPPGEQYF.

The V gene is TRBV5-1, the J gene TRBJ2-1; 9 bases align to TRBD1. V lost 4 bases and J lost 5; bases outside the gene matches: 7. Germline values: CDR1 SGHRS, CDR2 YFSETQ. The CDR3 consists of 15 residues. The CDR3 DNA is TGCGCCAGCAGCCCGGGACAGGGTACCCACAATGAGCAGTTCTTC. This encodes CASSPGQGTHNEQFF.

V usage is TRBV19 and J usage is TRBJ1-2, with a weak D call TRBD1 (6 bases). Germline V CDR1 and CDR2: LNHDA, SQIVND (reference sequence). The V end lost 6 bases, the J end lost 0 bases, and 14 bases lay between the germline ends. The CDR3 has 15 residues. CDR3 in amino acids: CASSLDSLTNYGYTF. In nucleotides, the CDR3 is TGTGCCAGTAGCTTGGACAGCCTTACTAACTATGGCTACACCTTC.

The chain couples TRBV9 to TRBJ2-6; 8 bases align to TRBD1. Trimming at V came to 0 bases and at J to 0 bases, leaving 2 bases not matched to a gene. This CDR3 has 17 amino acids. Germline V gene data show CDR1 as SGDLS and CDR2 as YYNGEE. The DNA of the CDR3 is TGTGCCAGCAGCGTAGTCACAGGGGGCTCTGGGGCCAACGTCCTGACTTTC. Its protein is CASSVVTGGSGANVLTF.

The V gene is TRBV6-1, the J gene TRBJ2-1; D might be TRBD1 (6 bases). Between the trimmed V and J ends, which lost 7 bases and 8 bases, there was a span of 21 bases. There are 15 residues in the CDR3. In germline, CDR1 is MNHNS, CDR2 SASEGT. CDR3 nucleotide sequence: TGTGCCAGCACCCCGAGCAGGTACAGGGTAGATGAGCAGTTCTTC. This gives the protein CASTPSRYRVDEQFF.

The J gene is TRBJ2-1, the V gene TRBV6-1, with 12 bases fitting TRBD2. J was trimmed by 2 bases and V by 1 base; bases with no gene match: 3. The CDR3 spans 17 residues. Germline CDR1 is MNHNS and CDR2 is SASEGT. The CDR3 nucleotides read TGTGCCAGCAGTGAAGGGACTAGCGGGAACACCTACAATGAGCAGTTCTTC. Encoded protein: CASSEGTSGNTYNEQFF.

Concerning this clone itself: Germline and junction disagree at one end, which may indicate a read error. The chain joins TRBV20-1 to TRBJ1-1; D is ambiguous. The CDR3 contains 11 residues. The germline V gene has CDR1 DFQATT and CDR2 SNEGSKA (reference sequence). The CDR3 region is CRGGKGTEALF. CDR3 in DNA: TGCAGGGGCGGGAAGGGCACTGAAGCTCTCTTT.

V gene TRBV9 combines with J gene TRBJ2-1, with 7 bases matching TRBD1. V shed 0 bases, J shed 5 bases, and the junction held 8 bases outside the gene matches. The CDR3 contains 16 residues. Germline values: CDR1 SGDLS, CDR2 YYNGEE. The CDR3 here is CASSVGGRGLDNEQFF. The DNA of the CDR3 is TGTGCCAGCAGCGTAGGGGGCAGGGGGTTGGACAATGAGCAGTTCTTC.

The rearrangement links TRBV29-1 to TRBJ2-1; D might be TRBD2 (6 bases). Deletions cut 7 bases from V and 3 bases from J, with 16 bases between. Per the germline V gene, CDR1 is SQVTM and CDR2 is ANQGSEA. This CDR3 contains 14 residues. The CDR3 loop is CSGLKRANYNEQFF. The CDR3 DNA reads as TGCAGCGGGCTCAAGCGGGCCAACTACAATGAGCAGTTCTTC.

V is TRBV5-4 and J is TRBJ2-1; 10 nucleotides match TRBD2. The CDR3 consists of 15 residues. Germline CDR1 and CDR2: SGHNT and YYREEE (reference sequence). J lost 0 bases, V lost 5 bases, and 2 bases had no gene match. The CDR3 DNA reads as TGTGCCAGCAGTCCTAGCGGGAGCTCCTACAATGAGCAGTTCTTC. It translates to CASSPSGSSYNEQFF.

The CDR3 bases are TGTGCCAGTAGTGTACGACAGGTCGAGTCCTATGGCTACACCTTC. Translated: CASSVRQVESYGYTF. The V and J genes are TRBV19 and TRBJ1-2; D is perhaps TRBD1 (6 bases). V was clipped by 5 bases and J by 4 bases, with 17 bases between them. Germline CDR1 reads LNHDA; CDR2 reads SQIVND (reference sequence). The CDR3 loop spans 15 amino acids. The full variable domain, with the rest looked up from reference TRBV19 and TRBJ1-2, is DGGITQSPKYLFRKEGQNVTLSCEQNLNHDAMYWYRQDPGQGLRLIYYSQIVNDFQKGDIAEGYSVSREKKESFPLTVTSAQKNPTAFYLCASSVRQVESYGYTFGSGTRLTVV.

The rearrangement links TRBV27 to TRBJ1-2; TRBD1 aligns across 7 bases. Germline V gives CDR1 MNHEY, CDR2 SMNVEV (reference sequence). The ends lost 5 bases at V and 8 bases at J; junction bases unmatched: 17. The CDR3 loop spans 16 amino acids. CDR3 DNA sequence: TGTGCCAGCAGTAAAAGAGGGCAGGGGGGTTCTGTCGGCTACACCTTC. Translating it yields CASSKRGQGGSVGYTF.

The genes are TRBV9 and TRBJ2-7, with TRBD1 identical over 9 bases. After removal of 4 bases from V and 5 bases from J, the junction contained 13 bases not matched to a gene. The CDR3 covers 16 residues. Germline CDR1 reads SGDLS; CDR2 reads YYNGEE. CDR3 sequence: CASSRTPGTGNDEQYF. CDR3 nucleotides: TGTGCCAGCAGCAGAACTCCCGGGACAGGGAATGACGAGCAGTACTTC. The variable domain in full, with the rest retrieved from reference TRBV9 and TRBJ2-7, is DSGVTQTPKHLITATGQRVTLRCSPRSGDLSVYWYQQSLDQGLQFLIQYYNGEERAKGNILERFSAQQFPDLHSELNLSSLELGDSALYFCASSRTPGTGNDEQYFGPGTRLTVT.

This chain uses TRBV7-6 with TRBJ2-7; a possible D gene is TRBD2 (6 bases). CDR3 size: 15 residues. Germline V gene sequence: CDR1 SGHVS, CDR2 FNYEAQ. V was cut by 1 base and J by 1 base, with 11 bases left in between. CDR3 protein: CASSLVADWSYEQYF. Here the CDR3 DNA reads TGTGCCAGCAGCTTAGTAGCGGACTGGTCCTACGAGCAGTACTTC.

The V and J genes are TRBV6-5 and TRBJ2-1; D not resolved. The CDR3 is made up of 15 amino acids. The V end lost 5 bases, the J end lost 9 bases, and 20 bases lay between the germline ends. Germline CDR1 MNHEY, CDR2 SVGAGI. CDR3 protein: CASSPREAVKAEQFF. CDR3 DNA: TGTGCCAGCAGTCCACGAGAGGCTGTAAAGGCTGAGCAGTTCTTC.